This TCR beta chain was identified in a study of cytomegalovirus exposure and HLA in healthy donors. Regarding the study as a whole: TCR beta chains associated with HLA were, in a later analysis, more clonally expanded than equally common others. Being productive about 87% or about 30% of the time was typical of most TCR beta V segments in an earlier analysis.

In germline, CDR1 is MNHNY, CDR2 SVGAGI (reference sequence). CDR3 length equals 13 residues. After removal of 5 bases from V and 5 bases from J, the junction contained 5 bases not matched to a gene. This clone was detected only a few times. What it binds is not known. The PCR ran on 60 Vbeta and 13 Jbeta primers. The table came from immunoSEQ multiplex PCR; TCRdb's copy has only in-frame clones and leaves some out. The sample holds some 240,000 clones, around nine tenths seen once. Sequenced input: PBMCs. V usage is TRBV6-6 and J usage is TRBJ1-1, with 7 bases aligning to TRBD1. The sequence came from a girl between 2 and 10 years old in good health and CMV-seronegative. CDR3 region: CASSLQGTTEAFF. The CDR3 coding sequence is TGTGCCAGCAGTCTACAGGGGACGACTGAAGCTTTCTTT.